This T cell receptor (beta chain) was recorded in a study of shared clonotypes between healthy human individuals. Germline CDR1 is SGHNT and CDR2 is YYREEE (reference sequence). V lost 3 bases and J lost 6; bases outside the gene matches: 13. This CDR3 comprises 16 residues. When replicate PCRs were run on sorted subsets, they used 150 to 200 ng DNA, about 30,000 T cell genomes. Assay used: immunoSEQ multiplex PCR; TCRdb lists only in-frame clones, some missing. The data contain some 2.4 million clones, approximately 93% of them singletons. A word on this clone: The antigen is not known.

Study conclusions and caveats: A reduction in generation probabilities was seen for non-shared clonotypes relative to those shared by all four donors. Researchers sampled only blood; tissue repertoires likely differ. The donor pool, a small one, limited the genetic and exposure-history diversity represented.

V gene TRBV5-4 combines with J gene TRBJ2-7, with 9 positions matching TRBD1. Sequences were obtained from naive CD4+ T cells from PBMCs. The subset denotes: CD45RA+ positively selected. This sequence originates from a man aged 18 to 29 in good health. Some clones in this sample may be carry-over from other donors' samples. CDR3 nucleotides: TGTGCCAGCAGCTCTTCCGGGACAGGGAATCGATTCGAGCAGTACTTC. Protein sequence: CASSSSGTGNRFEQYF.